The next 31 T cell receptor beta chains were all read from a single sample in a study of shared clonotypes between healthy human individuals. Sequencing was performed with immunoSEQ multiplex PCR; in TCRdb, only in-frame clones are kept and a portion is missing. Found here are hundreds of thousands of clones, 96% of them singletons; the top ten hold roughly 0.1%. The naive CD8 subset, CD45RO-negative cells positively selected for CCR7, excluded terminally differentiated effector memory CD45RA+ cells. What was sequenced was naive CD8+ T cells sorted from blood. Receptors originate from a woman aged 25 to 39 in good health.

The chain joins TRBV28 to TRBJ2-3; D unclear. Germline lookup yields CDR1 MDHEN and CDR2 SYDVKM. The CDR3 totals 15 residues. Trimming pared 6 bases from V and 3 bases from J, leaving 16 bases between. Written as DNA, the CDR3 is TGTGCCAGCAGCCCATCCCGTATACTAACAGATACGCAGTATTTT. Protein product: CASSPSRILTDTQYF.

CDR3 nucleotides: TGTGCCAGCAGGGCTGACGGCACCGGGGAGCTGTTTTTT. The encoded protein is CASRADGTGELFF. This sequence joins TRBV2 and TRBJ2-2; D gene uncertain. This CDR3 comprises 13 residues. Germline-derived CDR1 and CDR2 are SNHLY and FYNNEI. Trimming pared 6 bases from V and 4 bases from J, leaving 9 bases between.

This clone was picked up one time. The rearrangement links TRBV9 to TRBJ2-1; TRBD2 is a possible D gene (5 bases). The germline V gene has CDR1 SGDLS and CDR2 YYNGEE. V was trimmed by 6 bases and J by 7 bases, leaving 17 bases between them. This CDR3 spans 14 amino acids. CDR3 DNA sequence: TGTGCCAGCAACAGAGGAGGCCTCGGGAATGAGCAGTTCTTC. Amino acid sequence: CASNRGGLGNEQFF.

This clone was seen a few times. The genes are TRBV6-6 and TRBJ1-4, with D perhaps matching TRBD1 (5 bases). The V end was cut by 5 bases, the J end by 12 bases, with 16 bases between. In germline, CDR1 is MNHNY, CDR2 SVGAGI (reference sequence). The CDR3 is made up of 13 amino acids. CDR3 DNA sequence: TGTGCCAGCAGTGATGAAGGGACGGTCGAACTGTTTTTT. It codes for CASSDEGTVELFF.

The rearrangement uses TRBV13 and TRBJ2-2; the D is unclear. Germline CDR1 reads PRHDT; CDR2 reads FYEKMQ (reference sequence). The V end was cut by 2 bases, the J end by 2 bases, with 9 bases between. There are 15 residues in the CDR3. The CDR3 DNA is TGTGCCAGCAGCTTACTTGCGAGCAACACCGGGGAGCTGTTTTTT. Residues: CASSLLASNTGELFF.

The chain combines TRBV5-6 with TRBJ2-1; 12 positions agree with TRBD2. Germline lookup yields CDR1 SGHDT and CDR2 YYEEEE. V was clipped by 4 bases and J by 6 bases; unmatched bases: 5. This CDR3 comprises 15 residues. As DNA, the CDR3 is TGTGCCAGCAGCCGGACTAGCGGGATGGTCAATGAGCAGTTCTTC. It is translated as CASSRTSGMVNEQFF.

The V gene is TRBV2, the J gene TRBJ2-2; D is undetermined. Germline V gene lookup returns CDR1 SNHLY and CDR2 FYNNEI. Trimming left V 0 bases short and J 10 bases short, with 12 bases between. This CDR3 comprises 14 residues. The CDR3 sequence: CASSEALGSVELFF. The CDR3 nucleotides read TGTGCCAGCAGTGAAGCATTAGGTTCGGTGGAGCTGTTTTTT.

This rearrangement joins TRBV28 to TRBJ2-3, with 11 bases aligning to TRBD2. Trimming at V came to 6 bases and at J to 6 bases, leaving 11 bases not matched to a gene. The length of the CDR3 is 16 residues. The germline CDR1 and CDR2 sequences are MDHEN and SYDVKM. This CDR3 reads CASSPTSGSVGDTQYF. The CDR3 bases are TGTGCCAGCAGCCCTACTAGCGGGAGTGTTGGGGATACGCAGTATTTT.

This clone was counted once. The chain combines TRBV4-1 with TRBJ1-1; D gene uncertain. Germline assignment: CDR1 MGHRA and CDR2 YSYEKL. V was trimmed by 1 base and J by 5 bases, leaving 11 bases between them. The CDR3 contains 14 residues. CDR3: CASSQVLGRTEAFF. The CDR3 bases are TGCGCCAGCAGCCAAGTCTTAGGTCGGACTGAAGCTTTCTTT.

CDR3 nucleotides: TGTGCCAGCTCAACCATCTCGGGGTGGAGCGGGCAACCTCCCTACGAGCAGTACTTC. This gives the protein CASSTISGWSGQPPYEQYF. This chain connects TRBV5-5 to TRBJ2-7, with D tentatively TRBD2 (6 bases). The V and J ends lost 7 bases and 2 bases respectively, with 31 bases between them. This CDR3 is 19 amino acids long. CDR1 is SGHKS and CDR2 is YYEKEE in the germline V gene (reference sequence).

The V call is TRBV6-5, the J call TRBJ2-5; maybe TRBD1 (6 bases). Trimming left V 7 bases short and J 2 bases short, with 17 bases between. The CDR3 spans 15 residues. Germline assignment: CDR1 MNHEY and CDR2 SVGAGI. The CDR3 region is CASTEGQSRQETQYF. The CDR3 DNA is TGTGCCAGCACCGAAGGACAGAGTCGACAAGAGACCCAGTACTTC.

V is TRBV7-8 and J is TRBJ2-1; 13 nucleotides line up with TRBD2. The V and J ends lost 1 base and 7 bases, in that order; junction bases with no gene match: 7. Germline V gives CDR1 SGHVS, CDR2 FQNEAQ. There are 17 residues in the CDR3. The chain's CDR3 is CASSLGLAGGTWNEQFF. The CDR3 DNA reads as TGTGCCAGCAGCTTAGGACTAGCGGGAGGAACGTGGAATGAGCAGTTCTTC.

This clone has only one observation. V and J are TRBV9 and TRBJ2-3; 8 nucleotides line up with TRBD2. J lost 3 bases, V lost 3 bases, and 9 bases had no gene match. The CDR3 length is 16 residues. The V gene's germline CDR1 is SGDLS and CDR2 YYNGEE. The CDR3: CASSELAAVGTDTQYF. CDR3 DNA: TGTGCCAGCAGCGAACTAGCGGCAGTTGGGACAGATACGCAGTATTTT.

V gene TRBV28 combines with J gene TRBJ2-1; tentatively, D is TRBD2 (6 bases). Deletions cut 6 bases from V and 6 bases from J, with 18 bases between. CDR3 length equals 15 residues. Germline CDR1 is MDHEN and CDR2 is SYDVKM. The CDR3 spells CASSPGGISANEQFF. For the CDR3, the DNA is TGTGCCAGCAGCCCCGGCGGGATCTCGGCCAATGAGCAGTTCTTC.

The chain links TRBV5-4 to TRBJ2-1; 11 bases fit TRBD1. The CDR3 covers 12 residues. After removal of 4 bases from V and 13 bases from J, the junction contained 4 bases not matched to a gene. Germline-derived CDR1 and CDR2 are SGHNT and YYREEE (reference sequence). The CDR3 sequence is CASSGGTGGQFF. CDR3 coding DNA: TGTGCCAGCAGCGGAGGGACAGGGGGACAGTTCTTC.

This clone has only one observation. Other DNA sequences in this specimen translate into the identical CDR3. The rearrangement joins TRBV5-1 to TRBJ1-1; TRBD1 might be the D (5 bases). Per germline, CDR1 SGHRS and CDR2 YFSETQ. V lost 0 bases to trimming and J lost 0 bases, with 9 bases between them. The CDR3 is 15 residues long. The CDR3 DNA follows: TGCGCCAGCAGCTTGGTTCGGGGCATGAACACTGAAGCTTTCTTT. Residues: CASSLVRGMNTEAFF.

The rearrangement links TRBV4-1 to TRBJ1-5, with D tentatively TRBD1 (5 bases). The CDR3 totals 16 residues. CDR1 MGHRA and CDR2 YSYEKL come from the germline V gene. V was pared by 3 bases and J by 2 bases, with 14 bases between. The CDR3 protein is CASSHRSQGRNQPQHF. The CDR3 DNA reads TGCGCCAGCAGCCATCGGAGTCAGGGTCGCAATCAGCCCCAGCATTTT.

This chain connects TRBV28 to TRBJ2-7; perhaps TRBD2 as D (5 bases). V was clipped by 3 bases and J by 4 bases, with 13 bases between them. The CDR3 loop spans 14 amino acids. Germline V gene data show CDR1 as MDHEN and CDR2 as SYDVKM. DNA of the CDR3: TGTGCCAGCAGTTTTGAGGGTTCTAGGTACGAGCAGTACTTC. This gives the protein CASSFEGSRYEQYF.

This chain links TRBV29-1 with TRBJ2-1, with 12 bases matching TRBD2. With V trimmed by 1 base and J by 2 bases, 0 bases remained unmatched. Per germline, CDR1 SQVTM and CDR2 ANQGSEA. The CDR3 has 15 amino acids. CDR3 bases: TGCAGCGTTGAAGGACTAGCGGGGGCCTACAATGAGCAGTTCTTC. It codes for CSVEGLAGAYNEQFF.

The chain joins TRBV7-8 to TRBJ2-1; D unclear. V dropped 1 base and J dropped 8 bases, with 15 bases sitting between them. The CDR3 has 15 amino acids. Germline V lookup: CDR1 SGHVS, CDR2 FQNEAQ. CDR3 DNA sequence: TGTGCCAGCAGCTTAGATCCCGCTAGGGCCCATGAGCAGTTCTTC. It codes for CASSLDPARAHEQFF. The complete variable domain, with remaining parts taken from reference TRBV7-8 and TRBJ2-1, reads GAGVSQSPRYKVAKRGQDVALRCDPISGHVSLFWYQQALGQGPEFLTYFQNEAQLDKSGLPSDRFFAERPEGSVSTLKIQRTQQEDSAVYLCASSLDPARAHEQFFGPGTRLTVL.

Only one count was recorded for this clone. The same CDR3 is also encoded by other DNA sequences in this sample. The rearrangement joins TRBV7-9 to TRBJ2-5; TRBD1 agrees at 8 bases. The CDR3 extends over 15 amino acids. Germline CDR1 is SEHNR and CDR2 is FQNEAQ (reference sequence). Losses at the gene ends were 0 bases for V and 0 bases for J; bases not matched to a gene: 0. The CDR3 reads CASSLAQGDQETQYF. Here the CDR3 DNA reads TGTGCCAGCAGCTTAGCACAGGGGGACCAAGAGACCCAGTACTTC.

The chain is built from TRBV7-9 and TRBJ1-2; a weak D match, TRBD1 (6 bases). The germline gives CDR1 SEHNR, CDR2 FQNEAQ (reference sequence). The CDR3 length is 16 residues. V was pared by 5 bases and J by 0 bases, with 16 bases between. The CDR3 nucleotides read TGTGCCAGCAGCAGCTTCATGGACAGTACTAACTATGGCTACACCTTC. Translation gives CASSSFMDSTNYGYTF.

The V and J genes are TRBV5-8 and TRBJ2-5; no definite D call. In germline, CDR1 is SGHTS, CDR2 YDEGEE. Trimming removed 6 bases from V and 4 bases from J, with 1 base in between. The CDR3 runs to 9 residues. Written as DNA, the CDR3 is TGTGCCAGCACAGAGACCCAGTACTTC. Translation: CASTETQYF. The variable domain in full, with the rest retrieved from reference TRBV5-8 and TRBJ2-5, is EAGVTQSPTHLIKTRGQQATLRCSPISGHTSVYWYQQALGLGLQFLLWYDEGEERNRGNFPPRFSGRQFPNYSSELNVNALELEDSALYLCASTETQYFGPGTRLLVL.

The chain links TRBV28 to TRBJ2-7; D possibly matches TRBD1 or TRBD2 (5 bases each). The CDR3 loop spans 14 amino acids. V gave up 1 base and J gave up 5 bases, with 12 bases separating them. CDR1 and CDR2 from the germline V gene are MDHEN and SYDVKM. CDR3 sequence reads: CASSLSGQMDEQYF. The CDR3 coding sequence is TGTGCCAGCAGTTTATCGGGGCAAATGGACGAGCAGTACTTC.

The CDR3 spells CASSTPSGTGVYEQYF. The CDR3 coding sequence is TGTGCCAGCAGTACCCCCTCGGGGACAGGGGTCTACGAGCAGTACTTC. The chain couples TRBV28 to TRBJ2-7; 10 bases line up with TRBD1. The V gene end was trimmed by 5 bases and the J gene end by 3 bases; junction bases not matched to a gene: 10. The germline gives CDR1 MDHEN, CDR2 SYDVKM. CDR3 length: 16 residues.

The CDR3 nucleotides read TGTGCCAGCAGCACCCGGAAGGGCGGTAGGAACACCATATATTTT. It specifies CASSTRKGGRNTIYF. This chain uses TRBV11-2 with TRBJ1-3; D is ambiguous. Per the germline V gene, CDR1 is SGHAT and CDR2 is FQNNGV. The V end lost 5 bases, the J end lost 7 bases, and 18 bases lay between the germline ends. The CDR3 is made up of 15 amino acids.

The CDR3: CASSFSGWGHYEQYF. The CDR3 DNA reads TGTGCCAGCAGTTTTTCAGGGTGGGGTCACTACGAGCAGTACTTC. The chain has TRBV27 and TRBJ2-7; perhaps TRBD1 as D (5 bases). The V gene's germline CDR1 is MNHEY and CDR2 SMNVEV (reference sequence). The CDR3 length is 15 residues. Trimming stripped 3 bases from V and 3 bases from J, with 15 bases between.

This clone is a singleton in its sample. This chain joins TRBV5-1 and TRBJ2-6, with D possibly matching TRBD2 (5 bases). Germline V lookup: CDR1 SGHRS, CDR2 YFSETQ. The V end was cut by 3 bases, the J end by 0 bases, with 13 bases between. CDR3 size: 17 residues. The CDR3 DNA follows: TGCGCCAGCAGCTCAGCGGTATCCCCCTCTGGGGCCAACGTCCTGACTTTC. Protein product: CASSSAVSPSGANVLTF.

A single count supports this clone. The gene calls are TRBV29-1 and TRBJ2-1; 10 nucleotides align to TRBD2. The CDR3 totals 15 residues. V trimming: 7 bases; J trimming: 4 bases; junction bases outside the gene matches: 10. Germline assignment: CDR1 SQVTM and CDR2 ANQGSEA. The CDR3 is CSGREREGRYNEQFF. For the CDR3, the DNA is TGCAGCGGGAGGGAGCGGGAGGGGAGATACAATGAGCAGTTCTTC.

The rearrangement uses TRBV5-5 and TRBJ1-2; 7 nucleotides match TRBD1. This CDR3 contains 17 residues. With V trimmed by 1 base and J by 5 bases, 14 bases remained unmatched. CDR1 and CDR2 from the germline V gene are SGHKS and YYEKEE (reference sequence). Here the CDR3 DNA reads TGTGCCAGCAGCTTGACCAACAGGGGTGTAGTAGGGTATGGCTACACCTTC. It encodes CASSLTNRGVVGYGYTF.

The chain couples TRBV28 to TRBJ2-7; 13 bases are a match to TRBD2. In germline, CDR1 is MDHEN, CDR2 SYDVKM. CDR3 size: 15 residues. J gave up 3 bases and V 6 bases, and 5 bases lay outside the gene matches. CDR3 sequence: CASRGGLAGIYEQYF. The CDR3 coding sequence is TGTGCCAGCAGAGGGGGACTAGCGGGGATCTACGAGCAGTACTTC.